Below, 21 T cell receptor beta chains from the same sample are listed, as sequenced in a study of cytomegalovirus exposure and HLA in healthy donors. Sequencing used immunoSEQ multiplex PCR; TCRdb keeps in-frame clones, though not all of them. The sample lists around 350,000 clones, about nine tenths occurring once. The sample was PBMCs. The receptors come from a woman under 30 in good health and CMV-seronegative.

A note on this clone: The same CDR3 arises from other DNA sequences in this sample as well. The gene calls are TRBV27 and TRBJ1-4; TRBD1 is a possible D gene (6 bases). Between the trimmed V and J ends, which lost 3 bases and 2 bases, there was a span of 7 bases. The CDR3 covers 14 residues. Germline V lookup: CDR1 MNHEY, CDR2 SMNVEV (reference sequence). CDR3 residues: CASSFRGTNEKLFF. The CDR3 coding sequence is TGTGCCAGCAGTTTCAGGGGCACTAATGAAAAACTGTTTTTT.

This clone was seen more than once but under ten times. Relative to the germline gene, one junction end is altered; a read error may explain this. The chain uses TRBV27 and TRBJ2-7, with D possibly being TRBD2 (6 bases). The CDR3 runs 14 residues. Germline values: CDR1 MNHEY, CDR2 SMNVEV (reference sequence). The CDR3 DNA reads TGTGCCAGCAGCTTATGGGGGGAAGGTAGCACGCAGTACTTC. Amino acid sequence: CASSLWGEGSTQYF.

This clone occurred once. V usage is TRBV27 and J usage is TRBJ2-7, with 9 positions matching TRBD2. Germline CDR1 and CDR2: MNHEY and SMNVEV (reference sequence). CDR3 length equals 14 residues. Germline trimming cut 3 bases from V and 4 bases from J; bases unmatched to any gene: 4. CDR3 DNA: TGTGCCAGCAGTTTCTCGAGCGGGAGGTACGAGCAGTACTTC. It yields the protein CASSFSSGRYEQYF.

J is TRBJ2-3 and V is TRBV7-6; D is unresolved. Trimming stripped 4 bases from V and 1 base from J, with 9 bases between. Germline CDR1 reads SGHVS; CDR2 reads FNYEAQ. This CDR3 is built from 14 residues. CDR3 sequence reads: CASSSRTGTDTQYF. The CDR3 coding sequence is TGTGCCAGCAGCTCGAGAACAGGCACAGATACGCAGTATTTT.

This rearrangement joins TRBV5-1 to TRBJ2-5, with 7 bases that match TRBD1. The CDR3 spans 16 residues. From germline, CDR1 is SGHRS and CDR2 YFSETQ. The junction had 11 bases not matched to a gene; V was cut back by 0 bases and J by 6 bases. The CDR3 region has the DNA TGCGCCAGCAGCTTGGGGAAGAGGACAGGTTTGAAGACCCAGTACTTC. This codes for CASSLGKRTGLKTQYF.

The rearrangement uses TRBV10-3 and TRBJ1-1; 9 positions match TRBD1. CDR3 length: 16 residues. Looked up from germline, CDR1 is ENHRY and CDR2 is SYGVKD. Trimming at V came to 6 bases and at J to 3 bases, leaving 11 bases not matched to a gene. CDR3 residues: CAISPLGGQGHTEAFF. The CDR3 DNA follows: TGTGCCATCAGCCCCCTTGGGGGACAGGGTCACACTGAAGCTTTCTTT.

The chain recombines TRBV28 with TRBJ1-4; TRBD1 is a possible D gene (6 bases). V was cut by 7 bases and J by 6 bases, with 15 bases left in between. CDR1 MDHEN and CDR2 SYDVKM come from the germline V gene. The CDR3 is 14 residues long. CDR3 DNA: TGTGCCAGCACCCAAGGGGGGGCAGATGAAAAACTGTTTTTT. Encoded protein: CASTQGGADEKLFF. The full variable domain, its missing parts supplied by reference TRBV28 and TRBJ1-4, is DVKVTQSSRYLVKRTGEKVFLECVQDMDHENMFWYRQDPGLGLRLIYFSYDVKMKEKGDIPEGYSVSREKKERFSLILESASTNQTSMYLCASTQGGADEKLFFGSGTQLSVL.

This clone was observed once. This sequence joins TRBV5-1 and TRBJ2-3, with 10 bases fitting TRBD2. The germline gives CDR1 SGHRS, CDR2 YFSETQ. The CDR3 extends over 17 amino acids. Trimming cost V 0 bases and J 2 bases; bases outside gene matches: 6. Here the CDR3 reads CASSLASGGAVTDTQYF. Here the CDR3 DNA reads TGCGCCAGCAGCTTGGCCAGCGGGGGGGCTGTCACAGATACGCAGTATTTT.

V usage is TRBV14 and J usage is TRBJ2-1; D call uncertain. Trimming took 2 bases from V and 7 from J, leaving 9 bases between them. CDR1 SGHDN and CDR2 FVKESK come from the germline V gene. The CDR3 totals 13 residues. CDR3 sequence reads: CASSQREKNEQFF. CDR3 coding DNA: TGTGCCAGCAGCCAACGTGAGAAGAATGAGCAGTTCTTC.

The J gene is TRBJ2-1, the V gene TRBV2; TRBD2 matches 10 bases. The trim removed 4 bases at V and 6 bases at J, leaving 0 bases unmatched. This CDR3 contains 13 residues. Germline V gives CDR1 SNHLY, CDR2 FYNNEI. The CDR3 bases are TGTGCCAGCAGTGGGACTAGCGGCAATGAGCAGTTCTTC. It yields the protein CASSGTSGNEQFF. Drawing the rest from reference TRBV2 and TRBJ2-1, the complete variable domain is EPEVTQTPSHQVTQMGQEVILRCVPISNHLYFYWYRQILGQKVEFLVSFYNNEISEKSEIFDDQFSVERPDGSNFTLKIRSTKLEDSAMYFCASSGTSGNEQFFGPGTRLTVL.

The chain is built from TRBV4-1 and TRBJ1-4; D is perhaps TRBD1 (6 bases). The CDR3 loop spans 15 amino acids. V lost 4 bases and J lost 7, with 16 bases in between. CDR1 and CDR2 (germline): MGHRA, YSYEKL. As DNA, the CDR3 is TGCGCCAGCAGCCCCTTGCCGGGGGGCGGTGAAAAACTGTTTTTT. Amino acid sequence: CASSPLPGGGEKLFF.

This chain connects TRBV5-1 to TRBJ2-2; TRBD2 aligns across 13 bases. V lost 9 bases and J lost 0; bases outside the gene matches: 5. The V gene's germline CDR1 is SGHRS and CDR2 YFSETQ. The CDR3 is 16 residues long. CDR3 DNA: TGCGCCACCTCGGGACTAGCGGGGTCGAACACCGGGGAGCTGTTTTTT. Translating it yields CATSGLAGSNTGELFF.

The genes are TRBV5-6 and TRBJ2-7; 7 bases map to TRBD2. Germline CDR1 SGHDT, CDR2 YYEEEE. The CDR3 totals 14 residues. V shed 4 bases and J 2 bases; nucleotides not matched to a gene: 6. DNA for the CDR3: TGTGCCAGCAGCGCCGGACTAGGAGCCTACGAGCAGTACTTC. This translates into CASSAGLGAYEQYF.

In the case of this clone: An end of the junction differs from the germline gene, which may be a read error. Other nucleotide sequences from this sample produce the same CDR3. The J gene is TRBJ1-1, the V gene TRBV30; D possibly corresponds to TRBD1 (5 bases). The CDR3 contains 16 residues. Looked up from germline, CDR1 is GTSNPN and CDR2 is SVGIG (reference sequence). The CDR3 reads CAWSVPGGRLLTEAFF. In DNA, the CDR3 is TGTGCTTGGAGTGTACCTGGGGGGAGGCTGCTCACTGAAGCTTTCTTT.

The CDR3 loop is CASSSGQGYNEQFF. The CDR3 region has the DNA TGTGCCAGCAGCTCGGGACAGGGTTACAATGAGCAGTTCTTC. The chain couples TRBV5-4 to TRBJ2-1; TRBD1 agrees at 9 bases. The junction had 2 bases not matched to a gene; V was cut back by 3 bases and J by 4 bases. CDR1 SGHNT and CDR2 YYREEE come from the germline V gene (reference sequence). This CDR3 has 14 amino acids.

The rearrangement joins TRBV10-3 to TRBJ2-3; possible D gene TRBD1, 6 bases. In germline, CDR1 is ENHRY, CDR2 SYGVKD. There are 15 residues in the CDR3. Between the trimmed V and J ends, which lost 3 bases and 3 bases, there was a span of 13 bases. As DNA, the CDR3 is TGTGCCATCAGTGATGGGGCAGGGGTTACAGATACGCAGTATTTT. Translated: CAISDGAGVTDTQYF.

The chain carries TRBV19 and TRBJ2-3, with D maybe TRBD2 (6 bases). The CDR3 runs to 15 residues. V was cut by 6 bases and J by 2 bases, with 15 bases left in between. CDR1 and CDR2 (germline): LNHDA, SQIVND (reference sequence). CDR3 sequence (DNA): TGTGCCAGTAGAACAGGAAGGAGGGACACAGATACGCAGTATTTT. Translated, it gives CASRTGRRDTDTQYF.

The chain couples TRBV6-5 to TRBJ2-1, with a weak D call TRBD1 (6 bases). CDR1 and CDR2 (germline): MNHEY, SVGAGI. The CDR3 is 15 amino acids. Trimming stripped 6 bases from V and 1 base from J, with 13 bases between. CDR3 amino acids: CASSRPRGSYNEQFF. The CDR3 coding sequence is TGTGCCAGCAGCCGACCTAGGGGGTCCTACAATGAGCAGTTCTTC.

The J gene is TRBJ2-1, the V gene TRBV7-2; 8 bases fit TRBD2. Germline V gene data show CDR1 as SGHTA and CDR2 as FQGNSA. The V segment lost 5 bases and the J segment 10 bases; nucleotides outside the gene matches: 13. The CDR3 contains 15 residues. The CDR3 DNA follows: TGTGCCAGCAGCCCCGGACTAGCCGTTGGCTGGGAGCAGTTCTTC. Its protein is CASSPGLAVGWEQFF.

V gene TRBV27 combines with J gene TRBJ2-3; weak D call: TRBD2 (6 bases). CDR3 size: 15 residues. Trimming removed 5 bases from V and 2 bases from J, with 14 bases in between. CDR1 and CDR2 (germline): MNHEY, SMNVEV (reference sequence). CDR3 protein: CASSLLGLFTDTQYF. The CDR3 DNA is TGTGCCAGCAGTCTTCTTGGACTATTCACAGATACGCAGTATTTT.

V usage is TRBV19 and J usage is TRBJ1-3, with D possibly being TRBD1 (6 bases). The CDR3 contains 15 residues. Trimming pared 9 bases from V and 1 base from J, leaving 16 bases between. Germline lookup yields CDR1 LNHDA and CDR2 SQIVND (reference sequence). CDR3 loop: CASAIPDRSGNTIYF. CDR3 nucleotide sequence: TGTGCCAGCGCCATCCCCGACAGGTCTGGAAACACCATATATTTT.